This passage covers 30 T cell receptor beta chains from one sample sequenced in a study of T cells in women clearing cervical HPV infection. Sequencing was performed with immunoSEQ multiplex PCR; in TCRdb, only in-frame clones are kept and a portion is missing. Across fewer than 25,000 clones, the top ten clones capture approximately 15% of the sample. The sequenced sample consisted of blood buffy coat. These receptors all come from a woman aged 18-69 years with a cervical HPV16 infection that either progressed to CIN3+ or cleared (not recorded which).

In regard to this clone: The CDR3 end is not reached by the read, which stops 3 residues before it; the germline J gene fills it in. The chain employs TRBV7-2 and TRBJ1-1, with D possibly TRBD1 on 5 matching bases. V lost 0 bases and J lost 3, with 8 bases in between. CDR3 size: 14 residues. Germline-derived CDR1 and CDR2 are SGHTA and FQGNSA. This CDR3 reads CASSLALQDTEAFF. The sequenced part of the CDR3 DNA is TGTGCCAGCAGCTTAGCCTTACAGGACACTGAA.

As concerns this clone: The CDR3 extends 3 residues past the end of the read, so its final part is completed from the germline J gene. The rearrangement links TRBV24-1 to TRBJ2-3, with D possibly TRBD2 on 7 matching bases. Trimming took off 0 bases at V and 2 bases at J, with 8 bases between the two ends. Germline V gives CDR1 KGHDR, CDR2 SFDVKD. The CDR3 covers 15 residues. Partial CDR3 DNA: TGTGCCACCAGTGATTTGGCGGGGGCCACAGATACG. Amino acid sequence: CATSDLAGATDT. The full CDR3 reads CATSDLAGATDTQYF.

Concerning this clone: The read falls 3 residues short of the CDR3 end, and the missing part is taken from the germline J gene. The chain employs TRBV7-6 and TRBJ2-1, with 11 bases that match TRBD2. This CDR3 contains 15 residues. Trimming cost V 1 base and J 7 bases; bases outside gene matches: 3. Per germline, CDR1 SGHVS and CDR2 FNYEAQ. The part of the CDR3 DNA that was read is TGTGCCAGCAGCTTAGTAGCGGGGGGGCCAAATGAG. Translating gives CASSLVAGGPNE. The CDR3, in full, reads CASSLVAGGPNEQFF.

As regards this clone: Read data end 3 residues before the CDR3 end; the end is taken from the germline J gene. The chain combines TRBV7-9 with TRBJ1-2, with TRBD1 identical over 9 bases. CDR1 is SEHNR, CDR2 FQNEAQ, per germline (reference sequence). J gave up 2 bases and V 4 bases, and 2 bases lay outside the gene matches. The CDR3 spans 14 residues. CDR3 protein: CASSSGTGNYGYTF. The DNA read from the CDR3 is TGTGCCAGCAGCTCAGGGACAGGGAACTATGGC.

The sequenced part of the CDR3 DNA is TGTGCCAGCAGCTTACTAGGGGACACTGAA. It is translated as CASSLLGDTE. The full-length CDR3 reads as CASSLLGDTEAFF. The chain is built from TRBV7-9 and TRBJ1-1, with D perhaps matching TRBD1 (5 bases). The CDR3 end falls 3 residues outside the read, so it is completed with the germline J gene. The germline V gene encodes CDR1 SEHNR and CDR2 FQNEAQ (reference sequence). The CDR3 is 13 amino acids. V lost 2 bases, J lost 3 bases, and 7 bases lay in between. Filled out from reference TRBV7-9 and TRBJ1-1, the complete variable domain reads DTGVSQNPRHKITKRGQNVTFRCDPISEHNRLYWYRQTLGQGPEFLTYFQNEAQLEKSRLLSDRFSAERPKGSFSTLEIQRTEQGDSAMYLCASSLLGDTEAFFGQGTRLTVV.

A remark on this clone: The sequence runs out 3 residues before the end of the CDR3; the remainder is reconstructed from the germline J gene. The chain carries TRBV20-1 and TRBJ1-6; a possible D gene is TRBD1 (5 bases). Trimming stripped 8 bases from V and 0 bases from J, with 14 bases between. Germline V lookup: CDR1 DFQATT, CDR2 SNEGSKA (reference sequence). The CDR3 loop spans 15 amino acids. The CDR3 protein is CSTQDTSSYNSPLHF. Partial CDR3 DNA: TGCAGTACTCAGGACACCTCCTCCTATAATTCACCC.

On this clone: Read data end 3 residues before the CDR3 end; the end is taken from the germline J gene. J is TRBJ2-1 and V is TRBV19; 10 bases fit TRBD2. Germline assignment: CDR1 LNHDA and CDR2 SQIVND (reference sequence). With V trimmed by 10 bases and J by 7 bases, 19 bases remained unmatched. This CDR3 region has 17 residues. The part of the CDR3 DNA that was read is TGTGCCACTTTACCCGTAGGATCTAGCGGGGGTAAAAATGAG. Translated: CATLPVGSSGGKNE. The entire CDR3 protein reads CATLPVGSSGGKNEQFF. The full variable domain, in which reference TRBV19 and TRBJ2-1 provide the parts outside the CDR3, is DGGITQSPKYLFRKEGQNVTLSCEQNLNHDAMYWYRQDPGQGLRLIYYSQIVNDFQKGDIAEGYSVSREKKESFPLTVTSAQKNPTAFYLCATLPVGSSGGKNEQFFGPGTRLTVL.

Of note for this clone: The read ends 3 residues before the CDR3 terminus; that terminus is restored from the germline J gene. The gene calls are TRBV28 and TRBJ2-3; TRBD2 matches at 14 bases. V was pared by 5 bases and J by 1 base, with 5 bases of the junction left unmatched. Germline V CDR1 and CDR2: MDHEN, SYDVKM. This CDR3 is built from 17 residues. The CDR3 reads CASSPPGLAGGTDTQYF. The sequenced CDR3 bases are TGTGCCAGCAGTCCCCCGGGACTAGCGGGGGGCACAGATACG.

Of note for this clone: The CDR3 extends 3 residues past the end of the read, so its final part is completed from the germline J gene. The chain is built from TRBV11-2 and TRBJ2-2; no reliable D call. The V and J ends lost 5 bases and 2 bases respectively, with 9 bases between them. The CDR3 spans 14 residues. Germline V gives CDR1 SGHAT, CDR2 FQNNGV. The CDR3 reads CASSPRSNTGELFF. CDR3 DNA (partial): TGTGCCAGCAGCCCCCGGTCCAACACCGGGGAG.

To note about this clone: With the read ending 3 residues before the CDR3 end, the germline J gene is used to fill in that end. The chain couples TRBV5-1 to TRBJ2-5; no clear D gene. Germline CDR1 reads SGHRS; CDR2 reads YFSETQ. The CDR3 totals 13 residues. Trimming took 2 bases from V and 0 from J, leaving 5 bases between them. The sequenced part of the CDR3 DNA is TGCGCCAGCAGCTTTTCCAACCAAGAGACC. It encodes CASSFSNQET. The full CDR3 protein is CASSFSNQETQYF.

Comment on this clone: The observed sequence ends 3 residues before the CDR3 terminus, with the missing tail filled in from the germline J gene. The chain uses TRBV19 and TRBJ1-4; D remains ambiguous. The CDR3 has 12 residues. Germline CDR1 reads LNHDA; CDR2 reads SQIVND (reference sequence). Here the CDR3 reads CASTPGATPLFF. The covered CDR3 bases are TGTGCCAGTACCCCGGGTGCAACACCA. Drawing the rest from reference TRBV19 and TRBJ1-4, the complete variable domain is DGGITQSPKYLFRKEGQNVTLSCEQNLNHDAMYWYRQDPGQGLRLIYYSQIVNDFQKGDIAEGYSVSREKKESFPLTVTSAQKNPTAFYLCASTPGATPLFFGSGTQLSVL.

With respect to this clone: The CDR3 end is not reached by the read, which stops 3 residues before it; the germline J gene fills it in. The chain couples TRBV6-1 to TRBJ2-1; TRBD1 agrees at 8 bases. Per the germline V gene, CDR1 is MNHNS and CDR2 is SASEGT. The CDR3 runs to 15 residues. V shed 1 base and J 6 bases; nucleotides not matched to a gene: 5. Partial CDR3 DNA: TGTGCCAGCAGTGAAGGGACAGGGAGGTCCAATGAG. Translation: CASSEGTGRSNE. In full, the CDR3 is CASSEGTGRSNEQFF.

Remarks on this clone: The read ends 3 residues shy of where the CDR3 ends; the end is completed using the germline J gene. The chain carries TRBV10-3 and TRBJ2-3, with D uncertain. The CDR3 loop spans 14 amino acids. Trimming cost V 10 bases and J 0 bases, with 14 bases left between them. Germline CDR1 reads ENHRY; CDR2 reads SYGVKD. This CDR3 is CATKWSTSTDTQYF. CDR3 bases read: TGTGCCACCAAGTGGTCCACTAGCACAGATACG.

Concerning this clone: The DNA ends 3 residues before the CDR3 does, and the rest of the CDR3 is filled in from the germline J gene. V usage is TRBV30 and J usage is TRBJ1-2, with D hard to call. The germline CDR1 and CDR2 sequences are GTSNPN and SVGIG (reference sequence). The CDR3 spans 10 residues. The CDR3 sequence is CAWSDIGYTF. The CDR3 DNA, read in part, is TGTGCCTGGAGTGATATCGGC.

On this clone itself: The read ends 3 residues shy of where the CDR3 ends; the end is completed using the germline J gene. The chain couples TRBV30 to TRBJ1-1; tentative D call: TRBD1 (5 bases). The length of the CDR3 is 14 residues. Germline V lookup: CDR1 GTSNPN, CDR2 SVGIG (reference sequence). Trimming shortened V by 7 bases and J by 4 bases, and 19 bases separated the two germline ends. The CDR3 is CASGEPIGGTEAFF. The sequenced part of the CDR3 DNA is TGTGCCTCGGGGGAGCCAATCGGGGGCACTGAA.

Details on this clone: The read terminates 3 residues ahead of where the CDR3 ends, so the germline J gene completes it. This sequence joins TRBV20-1 and TRBJ2-7, with 7 bases fitting TRBD1. The ends lost 6 bases at V and 3 bases at J; junction bases unmatched: 5. Germline assignment: CDR1 DFQATT and CDR2 SNEGSKA (reference sequence). CDR3 length equals 12 residues. CDR3 sequence: CSANHRGYEQYF. The DNA read from the CDR3 is TGCAGTGCAAACCACAGGGGCTACGAG.

Comment on this clone: The read finishes 3 residues shy of the CDR3 end, and the germline J gene is used to complete it. The chain links TRBV20-1 to TRBJ2-3, with D perhaps matching TRBD1 (6 bases). V was clipped by 8 bases and J by 2 bases, with 23 bases between them. The CDR3 totals 16 residues. The germline V gene has CDR1 DFQATT and CDR2 SNEGSKA (reference sequence). Here the CDR3 reads CSSAWGMTGPTDTQYF. The CDR3 bases that were read are TGCAGTTCTGCTTGGGGGATGACAGGTCCCACAGATACG.

As concerns this clone: Coverage ceases 3 residues before the CDR3 finishes, and the germline J gene fills in the end. The gene calls are TRBV27 and TRBJ1-5, with D unclear. This CDR3 comprises 14 residues. V was cut by 3 bases and J by 2 bases, with 8 bases left in between. Germline assignment: CDR1 MNHEY and CDR2 SMNVEV (reference sequence). CDR3 DNA, as far as it was read: TGTGCCAGCAGTTTCAAGGGTGGCAATCAGCCC. Its protein product is CASSFKGGNQP. The entire CDR3 protein reads CASSFKGGNQPQHF.

With regard to this clone: The missing CDR3 end, 3 residues past where the read stops, is filled in from the germline J gene. The V gene is TRBV28, the J gene TRBJ2-7, with 9 bases fitting TRBD1. The CDR3 covers 15 residues. Germline CDR1 reads MDHEN; CDR2 reads SYDVKM. The junction had 5 bases not matched to a gene; V was cut back by 3 bases and J by 2 bases. CDR3 protein: CASSFPGQGTYEQYF. Partial CDR3 DNA: TGTGCCAGCAGTTTCCCGGGACAGGGTACCTACGAG.

As for this clone: The CDR3 end is not reached by the read, which stops 3 residues before it; the germline J gene fills it in. The rearrangement uses TRBV20-1 and TRBJ1-2, with TRBD1 matching over 7 bases. This CDR3 is built from 13 residues. Germline lookup yields CDR1 DFQATT and CDR2 SNEGSKA (reference sequence). J gave up 4 bases and V 6 bases, and 8 bases lay outside the gene matches. CDR3 amino acids: CSARRDRIYGYTF. CDR3 DNA (partial): TGCAGTGCGAGAAGGGACAGAATCTATGGC.

Points on this clone: The read falls 3 residues short of the CDR3 end, and the missing part is taken from the germline J gene. The genes are TRBV5-3 and TRBJ2-7; TRBD1 aligns across 8 bases. TRBV5-3 is an ORF; its function is uncertain. The CDR3 extends over 15 amino acids. The J segment lost 5 bases and the V segment lost 5 bases, leaving 12 bases of the junction unmatched. CDR3 sequence: CARRRILGQGHEQYF. CDR3 DNA, as far as it was read: TGTGCCAGAAGGCGGATACTAGGACAGGGCCACGAG.

A note on this clone: The sequence runs out 3 residues before the end of the CDR3; the remainder is reconstructed from the germline J gene. V gene TRBV5-1 combines with J gene TRBJ2-3, with TRBD1 matching over 8 bases. Per the germline V gene, CDR1 is SGHRS and CDR2 is YFSETQ. V was pared by 3 bases and J by 8 bases, with 11 bases of the junction left unmatched. The CDR3 runs 15 residues. Incomplete CDR3 DNA: TGCGCCAGCAGCTCGCCAGGGGGCGCATTCAGTACG. It codes for CASSSPGGAFST. The CDR3, in full, reads CASSSPGGAFSTQYF. Complete variable domain (other parts from reference TRBV5-1 and TRBJ2-3): KAGVTQTPRYLIKTRGQQVTLSCSPISGHRSVSWYQQTPGQGLQFLFEYFSETQRNKGNFPGRFSGRQFSNSRSEMNVSTLELGDSALYLCASSSPGGAFSTQYFGPGTRLTVL.

A remark on this clone: The read is 3 residues too short to cover the CDR3 end, so that end is filled in from the germline J gene. The chain couples TRBV7-9 to TRBJ2-3; 7 bases line up with TRBD1. Unmatched junction bases numbered 3, after V lost 1 base and J lost 2 bases. Germline loops: CDR1 SEHNR, CDR2 FQNEAQ (reference sequence). The CDR3 runs 15 residues. The CDR3 bases that were read are TGTGCCAGCAGCTTAGAGGGGACAGACACAGATACG. Protein: CASSLEGTDTDT. The full CDR3 protein reads CASSLEGTDTDTQYF.

In the case of this clone: The CDR3 is cut off 3 residues early in the read; its end comes from the germline J gene. The rearrangement joins TRBV30 to TRBJ2-3; 8 nucleotides align to TRBD2. Germline trimming cut 2 bases from V and 1 base from J; bases unmatched to any gene: 2. This CDR3 is built from 14 residues. CDR1 and CDR2 from the germline V gene are GTSNPN and SVGIG (reference sequence). Incomplete CDR3 DNA: TGTGCCTGGAGTCGGGGGGGAGGCACAGATACG. Translating gives CAWSRGGGTDT. The whole CDR3 protein is CAWSRGGGTDTQYF. Full variable domain (remainder filled in from reference TRBV30 and TRBJ2-3): SQTIHQWPATLVQPVGSPLSLECTVEGTSNPNLYWYRQAAGRGLQLLFYSVGIGQISSEVPQNLSASRPQDRQFILSSKKLLLSDSGFYLCAWSRGGGTDTQYFGPGTRLTVL.

A word on this clone: At one of its ends the junction is not consistent with the germline gene, which may arise from a read error. The sequence runs out 3 residues before the end of the CDR3; the remainder is reconstructed from the germline J gene. Different DNA sequences within this sample yield the same CDR3. This chain links TRBV5-1 with TRBJ1-3; D is possibly TRBD1 (6 bases). This CDR3 has 14 amino acids. Per germline, CDR1 SGHRS and CDR2 YFSETQ. This chain's CDR3 is CASSLAQGSNTIYF. Partial CDR3 DNA: TGCGCCAGCAGCTTGGCACAGGGATCCAACACG.

As concerns this clone: The read finishes 3 residues shy of the CDR3 end, and the germline J gene is used to complete it. The chain has TRBV7-2 and TRBJ1-2, with a tentative D call TRBD1 (5 bases). CDR1 is SGHTA, CDR2 FQGNSA, per germline. The CDR3 extends over 15 amino acids. The covered CDR3 bases are TGTGCCAGCAGCTTAGGGGCGGGGCCTCAGGAGACC. It codes for CASSLGAGPQET. In full, the CDR3 is CASSLGAGPQETYTF.

A remark on this clone: The sequenced fragment ends 3 residues before the CDR3 boundary, so the rest is inferred from the germline J gene. In the same sample, other DNA sequences code for this CDR3. The chain links TRBV6-1 to TRBJ1-3; TRBD1 is a possible D gene (5 bases). V was trimmed by 0 bases and J by 5 bases, leaving 17 bases between them. Germline lookup yields CDR1 MNHNS and CDR2 SASEGT. CDR3 length: 17 residues. CDR3 sequence reads: CASSEAHGGAERNTIYF. CDR3 DNA (partial): TGTGCCAGCAGTGAAGCGCATGGCGGGGCAGAACGAAACACC.

With regard to this clone: The read falls 3 residues short of the CDR3 end, and the missing part is taken from the germline J gene. The genes are TRBV5-4 and TRBJ1-6; 7 nucleotides line up with TRBD1. Germline loops: CDR1 SGHNT, CDR2 YYREEE (reference sequence). The CDR3 runs to 14 residues. V lost 2 bases, J lost 6 bases, and 2 bases stayed unmatched. The CDR3 DNA, read in part, is TGTGCCAGCAGCTTTGGGGACAGTAATTCACCC. Translating it yields CASSFGDSNSP. The whole CDR3 reads CASSFGDSNSPLHF.

Partial CDR3 DNA: TGTGCCAGCAGCCACGTCAGGGGGGTGGGCCCTCGTTCCTATAATTCACCA. It codes for CASSHVRGVGPRSYNSP. The CDR3 in its entirety is CASSHVRGVGPRSYNSPLFF. The rearrangement joins TRBV13 to TRBJ1-4, with 7 bases fitting TRBD1. The CDR3 extends 3 residues past the end of the read, so its final part is completed from the germline J gene. In germline, CDR1 is PRHDT, CDR2 FYEKMQ (reference sequence). CDR3 length equals 20 residues.

Points on this clone: Read sequence stops 3 residues before the CDR3 end, and the germline J gene provides the missing end. The rearrangement uses TRBV20-1 and TRBJ2-3, with 10 nucleotides matching TRBD1. The germline CDR1 and CDR2 sequences are DFQATT and SNEGSKA (reference sequence). The CDR3 loop spans 14 amino acids. CDR3 loop: CSASMTGGRETQYF. The CDR3 bases that were read are TGCAGTGCTTCGATGACAGGGGGCCGGGAGACG.